The 3 T cell receptor beta chains below come from one sample, sequenced in a study of CD8 T cells in ankylosing spondylitis. TCRdb ran MiXCR on the 5' RACE reads and lists one entry per CDR3 protein. The profile shows around 150,000 distinct CDR3 sequences, under 35% of them singletons. Input material: synovial fluid, either unsorted or a sorted T cell fraction (not recorded which). The receptors were sampled from a male donor with ankylosing spondylitis.

This chain joins TRBV2 and TRBJ1-1; D is uncertain. V lost 4 bases and J lost 4, with 10 bases in between. In germline, CDR1 is SNHLY, CDR2 FYNNEI. The CDR3 sequence is 13 residues long. The CDR3 DNA sequence: TGTGCCAGCAGTGGTGAGGAACGCACTGAAGCTTTCTTT. It is translated as CASSGEERTEAFF.

The CDR3 loop reads CSARVGQSNQPQHF. CDR3 nucleotides: TGCAGTGCTAGAGTAGGACAGAGCAATCAGCCCCAGCATTTT. The rearrangement uses TRBV20-1 and TRBJ1-5; TRBD1 might be the D (6 bases). Germline lookup yields CDR1 DFQATT and CDR2 SNEGSKA (reference sequence). Trimming took 1 base from V and 1 from J, leaving 8 bases between them. This CDR3 is built from 14 residues.

The CDR3 nucleotides read TGTGCCAGCAGCTTAGCGTGGGGTTCCACTGAAGCTTTCTTT. This codes for CASSLAWGSTEAFF. The gene calls are TRBV11-2 and TRBJ1-1; D is unresolved. Looked up from germline, CDR1 is SGHAT and CDR2 is FQNNGV. This CDR3 comprises 14 residues. V shed 1 base and J shed 4 bases, with 10 bases lying between them.